The 9 T cell receptor beta chains below come from one sample, sequenced in a study of cytomegalovirus exposure and HLA in healthy donors. 60 Vbeta and 13 Jbeta primers were used in PCR. Data came from immunoSEQ multiplex PCR; TCRdb stores just in-frame clones and leaves some out. This sample has 35,000 to 50,000 clones, with approximately 63% found just once. Specimen: PBMCs. The receptors were sampled from a man in his forties in good health and CMV-seronegative.

In this sample, this clone turned up a few times. The rearrangement joins TRBV5-4 to TRBJ2-1; tentatively, D is TRBD2 (6 bases). The length of the CDR3 is 13 residues. Trimming took 4 bases from V and 4 from J, leaving 9 bases between them. From germline, CDR1 is SGHNT and CDR2 YYREEE (reference sequence). CDR3 DNA: TGTGCCAGCAGCCCCGGGACTTACAATGAGCAGTTCTTC. Amino acid sequence: CASSPGTYNEQFF.

This chain joins TRBV7-2 and TRBJ1-1; TRBD1 aligns across 7 bases. CDR3 length: 13 residues. The trim removed 4 bases at V and 4 bases at J, leaving 3 bases unmatched. Looked up from germline, CDR1 is SGHTA and CDR2 is FQGNSA. The CDR3 loop reads CASSSTGVTEAFF. The CDR3, as DNA: TGTGCCAGCAGCTCTACAGGGGTCACTGAAGCTTTCTTT.

The chain is built from TRBV2 and TRBJ2-7, with a possible D match to TRBD2 (7 bases). V lost 10 bases and J lost 4, with 20 bases in between. Germline CDR1 SNHLY, CDR2 FYNNEI. The CDR3 sequence is 14 residues long. CDR3 nucleotide sequence: TGTGCCACCCTAGAGGGGGGGTTCGGGTACGAGCAGTACTTC. Translating it yields CATLEGGFGYEQYF.

This chain uses TRBV5-1 with TRBJ1-2, with 8 bases identical to TRBD1. CDR1 SGHRS and CDR2 YFSETQ come from the germline V gene. With 5 bases clipped from V and 8 bases from J, the junction kept 14 bases outside the gene matches. This CDR3 has 15 amino acids. CDR3 in DNA: TGCGCCAGCAGTAACGGACAGGGAACAGTAGGGGGCTACACCTTC. Its translation: CASSNGQGTVGGYTF.

The chain is built from TRBV9 and TRBJ2-5; D unresolved. Germline assignment: CDR1 SGDLS and CDR2 YYNGEE. The CDR3 has 14 amino acids. The V end lost 3 bases, the J end lost 5 bases, and 14 bases lay between the germline ends. Here the CDR3 reads CASSAPSGPETQYF. CDR3 nucleotides: TGTGCCAGCAGCGCCCCCTCGGGTCCGGAGACCCAGTACTTC.

V usage is TRBV7-9 and J usage is TRBJ2-2; 7 bases align to TRBD2. Germline values: CDR1 SEHNR, CDR2 FQNEAQ (reference sequence). V lost 2 bases to trimming and J lost 2 bases; unmatched junction nucleotides: 8. The CDR3 length is 17 residues. CDR3 amino acids: CASSLFSPSGNTGELFF. CDR3 bases: TGTGCCAGCAGCTTATTCTCCCCTAGCGGAAACACCGGGGAGCTGTTTTTT.

This chain uses TRBV2 with TRBJ2-1; 11 bases line up with TRBD2. Germline values: CDR1 SNHLY, CDR2 FYNNEI. V lost 6 bases, J lost 0 bases, and 13 bases stayed unmatched. This CDR3 has 19 residues. CDR3 nucleotides: TGTGCCAGCAGCGACCGCCTTGGACTAGCGGGTTCCTCCTACAATGAGCAGTTCTTC. Amino acid sequence: CASSDRLGLAGSSYNEQFF. The whole variable domain, filled in from reference TRBV2 and TRBJ2-1, reads EPEVTQTPSHQVTQMGQEVILRCVPISNHLYFYWYRQILGQKVEFLVSFYNNEISEKSEIFDDQFSVERPDGSNFTLKIRSTKLEDSAMYFCASSDRLGLAGSSYNEQFFGPGTRLTVL.

This chain uses TRBV7-9 with TRBJ1-1; tentative D call: TRBD1 (5 bases). This CDR3 contains 13 residues. Trimming stripped 7 bases from V and 5 bases from J, with 14 bases between. Germline V lookup: CDR1 SEHNR, CDR2 FQNEAQ (reference sequence). The chain's CDR3 is CASTGSWATEAFF. The CDR3 DNA is TGTGCCAGCACAGGGTCCTGGGCAACTGAAGCTTTCTTT.

The gene calls are TRBV5-8 and TRBJ2-1; D possibly corresponds to TRBD2 (6 bases). The CDR3 sequence is 15 residues long. Germline values: CDR1 SGHTS, CDR2 YDEGEE. V dropped 0 bases and J dropped 4 bases, with 11 bases sitting between them. The chain's CDR3 is CASSLAGGTYNEQFF. The CDR3 coding sequence is TGTGCCAGCAGCTTGGCTGGCGGGACTTACAATGAGCAGTTCTTC.